These T cell receptor beta chains were read from a single sample in a study of T cell responses to AZD1222 COVID-19 vaccine. Data came from immunoSEQ multiplex PCR; TCRdb stores just in-frame clones and leaves some out. The sample includes 100,000 to 150,000 clones, approximately 88% of them seen just once. The specimen was peripheral blood, collected on day 0 of AZD1222 vaccination. Source of these receptors: an adult in good health. Both conserved end residues are part of each CDR3. The D gene is left open where the match is weak. Rows give clone size only sometimes, using once, few, many, or a class for an expanded clone.

v_gene: TRBV5-1
abundance: .
d_gene: .
len: 19
j_gene: TRBJ1-2
CDR3aa: CASGLLPWGPFKENYGYTF
CDR3nt: TGCGCCAGCGGGCTATTACCTTGGGGCCCCTTTAAGGAGAACTATGGCTACACCTTC

v_gene: TRBV11-2
abundance: .
d_gene: .
len: 13
j_gene: TRBJ1-2
CDR3aa: CASSTDGNYGYTF
CDR3nt: TGTGCCAGCAGTACAGACGGCAACTATGGCTACACCTTC

v_gene: TRBV7-9
abundance: .
d_gene: TRBD1
len: 14
j_gene: TRBJ1-2
CDR3aa: CASSPQGADYGYTF
CDR3nt: TGTGCCAGCAGCCCCCAGGGGGCCGACTATGGCTACACCTTC

v_gene: TRBV7-3
abundance: .
d_gene: .
len: 11
j_gene: TRBJ2-3
CDR3aa: CASSDGVTQYF
CDR3nt: TGTGCCAGCAGCGATGGGGTTACGCAGTATTTT

v_gene: TRBV4-2
abundance: .
d_gene: TRBD1
len: 14
j_gene: TRBJ1-2
CDR3aa: CASSQGTGDYGYTF
CDR3nt: TGTGCCAGCAGCCAGGGGACAGGGGACTATGGCTACACCTTC

v_gene: TRBV7-9
abundance: .
d_gene: TRBD1
len: 15
j_gene: TRBJ2-7
CDR3aa: CASSLAGQPSYEQYF
CDR3nt: TGTGCCAGCAGCTTAGCGGGACAGCCTTCCTACGAGCAGTACTTC

v_gene: TRBV13
abundance: .
d_gene: .
len: 16
j_gene: TRBJ2-2
CDR3aa: CASSARDSANTGELFF
CDR3nt: TGTGCCAGCAGCGCGAGGGACTCCGCCAACACCGGGGAGCTGTTTTTT

v_gene: TRBV7-2
abundance: .
d_gene: TRBD1
len: 15
j_gene: TRBJ2-5
CDR3aa: CASSGRGSLQETQYF
CDR3nt: TGTGCCAGCAGCGGCAGGGGGTCCCTCCAAGAGACCCAGTACTTC

v_gene: TRBV27
abundance: once
d_gene: TRBD1
len: 15
j_gene: TRBJ1-3
CDR3aa: CASSPGQGAGNTIYF
CDR3nt: TGTGCCAGCAGTCCCGGACAGGGGGCTGGAAACACCATATATTTT

v_gene: TRBV6-2/TRBV6-3
abundance: .
d_gene: .
len: 17
j_gene: TRBJ2-1
CDR3aa: CASSVSPGQIIYNEQFF
CDR3nt: TGTGCCAGCAGTGTAAGTCCGGGACAAATAATCTACAATGAGCAGTTCTTC

v_gene: TRBV29-1
abundance: .
d_gene: .
len: 11
j_gene: TRBJ2-5
CDR3aa: CSWLRQETQYF
CDR3nt: TGCAGCTGGCTCCGACAAGAGACCCAGTACTTC

v_gene: TRBV2
abundance: .
d_gene: TRBD1
len: 16
j_gene: TRBJ2-2
CDR3aa: CASSATGGMYTGELFF
CDR3nt: TGTGCCAGCAGCGCGACAGGGGGCATGTACACCGGGGAGCTGTTTTTT

v_gene: TRBV13
abundance: once
d_gene: TRBD1
len: 17
j_gene: TRBJ2-6
CDR3aa: CASSSADRVPGANVLTF
CDR3nt: TGTGCCAGCAGCTCCGCGGACAGGGTGCCTGGGGCCAACGTCCTGACTTTC

v_gene: TRBV5-1
abundance: .
d_gene: .
len: 14
j_gene: TRBJ2-2
CDR3aa: CASSSPENTGELFF
CDR3nt: TGCGCCAGCAGCTCCCCGGAGAACACCGGGGAGCTGTTTTTT

v_gene: TRBV5-1
abundance: .
d_gene: .
len: 13
j_gene: TRBJ2-7
CDR3aa: CASSRGATYEQYF
CDR3nt: TGCGCCAGCAGTAGGGGGGCCACGTACGAGCAGTACTTC

v_gene: TRBV7-3
abundance: .
d_gene: .
len: 14
j_gene: TRBJ1-2
CDR3aa: CASSLDRTNYGYTF
CDR3nt: TGTGCCAGCAGCTTAGACAGAACTAACTATGGCTACACCTTC

v_gene: TRBV18
abundance: .
d_gene: TRBD1
len: 15
j_gene: TRBJ1-1
CDR3aa: CASSTGQGAGTEAFF
CDR3nt: TGTGCCAGCTCAACAGGACAGGGGGCTGGTACTGAAGCTTTCTTT

v_gene: TRBV20-1
abundance: .
d_gene: .
len: 12
j_gene: TRBJ2-6
CDR3aa: CSASAGANVLTF
CDR3nt: TGCAGTGCTAGTGCTGGGGCCAACGTCCTGACTTTC

v_gene: TRBV10-3
abundance: once
d_gene: .
len: 13
j_gene: TRBJ1-1
CDR3aa: CAISEGQNTEAFF
CDR3nt: TGTGCCATCAGTGAAGGGCAGAACACTGAAGCTTTCTTT

v_gene: TRBV23-1
abundance: .
d_gene: .
len: 14
j_gene: TRBJ2-5
CDR3aa: CASSPQEFQETQYF
CDR3nt: TGCGCCAGCAGTCCCCAGGAGTTCCAAGAGACCCAGTACTTC

v_gene: TRBV15
abundance: once
d_gene: TRBD2
len: 15
j_gene: TRBJ2-2
CDR3aa: CATGGGTSDICELFF
CDR3nt: TGTGCCACCGGTGGAGGGACTAGCGATATCTGTGAGCTGTTTTTT

v_gene: TRBV4-2
abundance: .
d_gene: .
len: 14
j_gene: TRBJ2-3
CDR3aa: CASSQVVLTDTQYF
CDR3nt: TGTGCCAGCAGCCAAGTTGTGTTAACAGATACGCAGTATTTT

v_gene: TRBV11-2
abundance: .
d_gene: TRBD2
len: 17
j_gene: TRBJ2-2
CDR3aa: CASSPLAGGLDTGELFF
CDR3nt: TGTGCCAGCAGCCCACTAGCGGGAGGGTTGGACACCGGGGAGCTGTTTTTT

v_gene: TRBV5-4
abundance: .
d_gene: .
len: 14
j_gene: TRBJ2-7
CDR3aa: CASSSQGSSYEQYF
CDR3nt: TGTGCCAGCAGCTCACAGGGTAGCTCCTACGAGCAGTACTTC

v_gene: TRBV29-1
abundance: .
d_gene: TRBD1
len: 12
j_gene: TRBJ1-4
CDR3aa: CSVGTANEKLFF
CDR3nt: TGCAGCGTCGGGACAGCTAATGAAAAACTGTTTTTT

v_gene: TRBV10-3
abundance: .
d_gene: .
len: 12
j_gene: TRBJ2-7
CDR3aa: CAIRGSSHEQYF
CDR3nt: TGTGCCATCAGGGGTTCTAGTCACGAGCAGTACTTC

v_gene: TRBV5-1
abundance: .
d_gene: .
len: 14
j_gene: TRBJ2-3
CDR3aa: CASSPGQFTDTQYF
CDR3nt: TGCGCCAGCAGCCCGGGCCAATTCACAGATACGCAGTATTTT

v_gene: TRBV7-9
abundance: .
d_gene: .
len: 12
j_gene: TRBJ2-3
CDR3aa: CASSLDSYTQYF
CDR3nt: TGTGCCAGCAGCTTAGACAGTTATACGCAGTATTTT

v_gene: TRBV5-1
abundance: .
d_gene: .
len: 14
j_gene: TRBJ1-5
CDR3aa: CASSLDSSNQPQHF
CDR3nt: TGCGCCAGCAGCTTGGATTCCAGCAATCAGCCCCAGCATTTT

v_gene: TRBV4-2
abundance: .
d_gene: .
len: 15
j_gene: TRBJ1-3
CDR3aa: CASSQGQSSGNTIYF
CDR3nt: TGTGCCAGCAGCCAAGGGCAGAGCTCTGGAAACACCATATATTTT

v_gene: TRBV18
abundance: .
d_gene: TRBD1
len: 14
j_gene: TRBJ1-5
CDR3aa: CASSIDRVDQPQHF
CDR3nt: TGTGCCAGCTCAATTGACAGGGTCGATCAGCCCCAGCATTTT

v_gene: TRBV15
abundance: .
d_gene: .
len: 14
j_gene: TRBJ1-2
CDR3aa: CATSLVTAYYGYTF
CDR3nt: TGTGCCACCAGCCTCGTAACAGCCTACTATGGCTACACCTTC

v_gene: TRBV5-1
abundance: .
d_gene: TRBD2
len: 15
j_gene: TRBJ2-3
CDR3aa: CASRSSGISTDTQYF
CDR3nt: TGCGCCAGCAGGTCTAGCGGTATTAGCACAGATACGCAGTATTTT

v_gene: TRBV12-3/TRBV12-4
abundance: .
d_gene: .
len: 13
j_gene: TRBJ1-1
CDR3aa: CASSRQQNTEAFF
CDR3nt: TGTGCCAGCAGTCGCCAGCAGAACACTGAAGCTTTCTTT

v_gene: TRBV2
abundance: .
d_gene: .
len: 13
j_gene: TRBJ2-1
CDR3aa: CASSEDGHNEQFF
CDR3nt: TGTGCCAGCAGTGAAGATGGACACAATGAGCAGTTCTTC

v_gene: TRBV19
abundance: .
d_gene: .
len: 12
j_gene: TRBJ1-2
CDR3aa: CASSGVPYGYTF
CDR3nt: TGTGCCAGTAGTGGGGTACCTTATGGCTACACCTTC

v_gene: TRBV20-1
abundance: .
d_gene: TRBD2
len: 14
j_gene: TRBJ2-3
CDR3aa: CSASGSGRVDTQYF
CDR3nt: TGCAGTGCTAGTGGTAGCGGGAGGGTTGATACGCAGTATTTT

v_gene: TRBV5-1
abundance: .
d_gene: .
len: 13
j_gene: TRBJ1-1
CDR3aa: CASSPAGSPEAFF
CDR3nt: TGCGCCAGCAGCCCGGCGGGGTCCCCTGAAGCTTTCTTT

v_gene: TRBV7-9
abundance: few
d_gene: .
len: 15
j_gene: TRBJ1-2
CDR3aa: CASSLEAVTGSGYTF
CDR3nt: TGTGCCAGCAGCTTAGAGGCGGTAACAGGGTCCGGCTACACCTTC